Below, 18 T cell receptor beta chains from the same sample are listed, as sequenced in a study of T cells in Graves' hyperthyroidism and ophthalmopathy. RNA transcripts were the template for amplifying TCR beta CDR3 regions. The TCR CDR3 first-round RT-PCR relied on the HTBI primer set. Each CDR3 protein gets one entry after TCRdb re-called the multiplex PCR reads with MiXCR. The sample includes roughly 580,000 distinct CDR3 sequences, approximately 15% seen only once; the top ten take more than 4.5%. Sequencing used blood. The source is a woman aged 25 to 39 with Graves' hyperthyroidism that later progressed to Graves' ophthalmopathy.

This clonotype was found a few times. This rearrangement joins TRBV9 to TRBJ2-1; 8 bases match TRBD1. The ends lost 3 bases at V and 8 bases at J; junction bases unmatched: 16. CDR1 SGDLS and CDR2 YYNGEE come from the germline V gene. This CDR3 contains 17 residues. Here the CDR3 reads CASSEAPEDRVKDEQFF. DNA for the CDR3: TGTGCCAGCAGCGAGGCCCCCGAGGACAGGGTGAAGGATGAGCAGTTCTTC.

This clonotype occurred many times. The chain has TRBV12-3 or TRBV12-4 and TRBJ2-3, with TRBD1 as a possible D gene (8 bases). Trimming removed 7 bases at V and 4 bases at J, with 18 bases between. The CDR3 has 15 amino acids. CDR3 in DNA: TGTGCCAGCACCAGGGGGCGGGAGAGAGCAGATACGCAGTATTTT. Protein: CASTRGRERADTQYF.

This clonotype has just a few counts. The chain employs TRBV28 and TRBJ2-7; the D is unclear. V lost 6 bases and J 3 bases, leaving 18 bases between the germline ends. CDR1 is MDHEN, CDR2 SYDVKM, per germline. This CDR3 contains 15 residues. The CDR3 DNA reads as TGTGCCAGCAGGCTAGAGACATCTGCCTACTACGAGCAGTACTTC. It is translated as CASRLETSAYYEQYF.

This clonotype occurred once. This may be a read error: a much more frequent sequence differs by one nucleotide. The chain recombines TRBV5-1 with TRBJ2-7; D gene ambiguous. CDR1 and CDR2 from the germline V gene are SGHRS and YFSETQ. The CDR3 is made up of 15 amino acids. The V and J ends lost 1 base and 5 bases respectively, with 16 bases between them. The chain's CDR3 is CASSLPVTRDDEQYF. The CDR3 coding sequence is TGCGCCAGCAGCTTGCCCGTGACAAGAGATGACGAGCAGTACTTC.

This clonotype was picked up many times. V is TRBV30 and J is TRBJ1-2, with TRBD1 matching 10 bases. Germline V CDR1 and CDR2: GTSNPN, SVGIG (reference sequence). There are 14 residues in the CDR3. The trim removed 1 base at V and 4 bases at J, leaving 3 bases unmatched. This chain's CDR3 is CAWSGTGGSYGYTF. The CDR3 coding sequence is TGTGCCTGGAGTGGGACAGGGGGTTCCTATGGCTACACCTTC.

This clonotype has just a few counts. The rearrangement links TRBV6-6 to TRBJ1-3; a weak D match, TRBD1 (5 bases). The CDR3 sequence is 16 residues long. V lost 0 bases, J lost 0 bases, and 9 bases lay in between. CDR1 MNHNY and CDR2 SVGAGI come from the germline V gene (reference sequence). This CDR3 is CASSYSGVSSGNTIYF. The CDR3 DNA reads TGTGCCAGCAGTTACTCGGGGGTGAGCTCTGGAAACACCATATATTTT.

The chain is built from TRBV20-1 and TRBJ1-4, with D possibly being TRBD1 (5 bases). CDR1 and CDR2 from the germline V gene are DFQATT and SNEGSKA (reference sequence). Between the trimmed V and J ends, which lost 6 bases and 6 bases, there was a span of 17 bases. CDR3 size: 14 residues. The CDR3 sequence is CSAVPGPVHEKLFF. The CDR3, as DNA: TGCAGTGCGGTGCCGGGACCGGTACATGAAAAACTGTTTTTT.

Only a few counts were recorded for this clonotype. The rearrangement joins TRBV7-2 to TRBJ2-2, with no clear D. This CDR3 is 13 amino acids long. Trimming left V 5 bases short and J 4 bases short, with 8 bases between. Germline assignment: CDR1 SGHTA and CDR2 FQGNSA. CDR3 nucleotide sequence: TGTGCCAGCAGCAAGGGTTTCACCGGGGAGCTGTTTTTT. Residues: CASSKGFTGELFF.

This chain's CDR3 is CASSFGDFGETQYF. DNA of the CDR3: TGTGCCAGCAGCTTTGGGGACTTTGGGGAGACCCAGTACTTC. The chain carries TRBV5-4 and TRBJ2-5; TRBD2 might be the D (6 bases). CDR3 size: 14 residues. Germline lookup yields CDR1 SGHNT and CDR2 YYREEE (reference sequence). Trimming took 2 bases from V and 5 from J, leaving 13 bases between them.

This clonotype was seen a handful of times. In DNA form, the CDR3 reads TGCAGCGTTGGTTCCATCACTGAAGCTTTCTTT. Translation gives CSVGSITEAFF. V and J are TRBV29-1 and TRBJ1-1; D not resolved. Per germline, CDR1 SQVTM and CDR2 ANQGSEA. V was shortened by 4 bases and J by 4 bases, with 7 bases between the two germline ends. There are 11 residues in the CDR3.

On this clonotype: A much larger clone lies one base from this, so it may be a read error. The rearrangement joins TRBV6-2 or TRBV6-3 to TRBJ2-7; tentatively, D is TRBD1 (5 bases). In germline, CDR1 is MNHEY, CDR2 SVGEGT. The length of the CDR3 is 13 residues. The CDR3 here is CASSYSPGNEQYF. In nucleotides, the CDR3 is TGTGCCAGCAGCTACTCACCAGGGAATGAGCAGTACTTC.

V gene TRBV12-3 or TRBV12-4 combines with J gene TRBJ2-2, with a tentative D call TRBD2 (5 bases). Trimming shortened V by 1 base and J by 1 base, and 10 bases separated the two germline ends. This CDR3 is 16 amino acids long. The CDR3 reads CASSLVATRNTGELFF. The CDR3 DNA follows: TGTGCCAGCAGTTTAGTAGCGACTCGGAACACCGGGGAGCTGTTTTTT.

The rearrangement uses TRBV12-5 and TRBJ2-7; D gene ambiguous. The CDR3 sequence is 13 residues long. Germline CDR1 is LGHNT and CDR2 is FRNRAP. V was cut by 6 bases and J by 3 bases, with 12 bases left in between. The CDR3: CASGPEWDYEQYF. The DNA for the CDR3 is TGTGCTAGTGGCCCCGAGTGGGACTACGAGCAGTACTTC.

In its sample, this clonotype was seen many times. The chain employs TRBV12-3 or TRBV12-4 and TRBJ2-1; 8 bases fit TRBD2. Trimming removed 5 bases from V and 8 bases from J; junction bases left unmatched: 11. The CDR3 sequence is 15 residues long. The CDR3 region has the DNA TGTGCCAGCAGTACACAGGGTGGTAGCGGGGATGAGCAGTTCTTC. This sequence encodes CASSTQGGSGDEQFF.

This clonotype was observed a handful of times. The chain combines TRBV19 with TRBJ2-4; TRBD2 aligns across 10 bases. Germline trimming cut 4 bases from V and 7 bases from J; bases unmatched to any gene: 16. The CDR3 runs 18 residues. Per the germline V gene, CDR1 is LNHDA and CDR2 is SQIVND (reference sequence). CDR3 sequence (DNA): TGTGCCAGTAGTACGCTAGCGGGAGAGACCCCTGAGCGGAACATTCAGTACTTC. Translating gives CASSTLAGETPERNIQYF. Using reference TRBV19 and TRBJ2-4 for the parts outside the CDR3, the full variable domain is DGGITQSPKYLFRKEGQNVTLSCEQNLNHDAMYWYRQDPGQGLRLIYYSQIVNDFQKGDIAEGYSVSREKKESFPLTVTSAQKNPTAFYLCASSTLAGETPERNIQYFGAGTRLSVL.

The chain employs TRBV19 and TRBJ2-3; 7 nucleotides match TRBD2. The CDR3 length is 15 residues. V shed 11 bases, J shed 6 bases, and the junction held 17 bases outside the gene matches. Germline CDR1 is LNHDA and CDR2 is SQIVND (reference sequence). As DNA, the CDR3 is TGTGCCGCAAGCCAGCGGGGTCCTTTAGGGGATACGCAGTATTTT. Its translation is CAASQRGPLGDTQYF. Full variable domain (missing parts from reference TRBV19 and TRBJ2-3): DGGITQSPKYLFRKEGQNVTLSCEQNLNHDAMYWYRQDPGQGLRLIYYSQIVNDFQKGDIAEGYSVSREKKESFPLTVTSAQKNPTAFYLCAASQRGPLGDTQYFGPGTRLTVL.

This clonotype was detected many times. This chain's CDR3 is CASTKALAGGETQYF. CDR3 nucleotide sequence: TGTGCCAGTACCAAAGCTCTAGCGGGAGGGGAGACCCAGTACTTC. This chain uses TRBV19 with TRBJ2-5, with 12 bases matching TRBD2. Germline assignment: CDR1 LNHDA and CDR2 SQIVND (reference sequence). The J segment lost 5 bases and the V segment lost 7 bases, leaving 8 bases of the junction unmatched. The CDR3 covers 15 residues.

This clonotype occurred many times. The chain uses TRBV20-1 and TRBJ1-1; 7 bases are shared with TRBD1. This CDR3 contains 14 residues. Germline CDR1 reads DFQATT; CDR2 reads SNEGSKA (reference sequence). The J segment lost 0 bases and the V segment lost 6 bases, leaving 7 bases of the junction unmatched. The CDR3 coding sequence is TGCAGTGCGGTACCGGGACAGTTGAACACTGAAGCTTTCTTT. This gives the protein CSAVPGQLNTEAFF.